The rows below give T cell receptor beta chains drawn from one sample of a study of blood T cells in healthy people across ages. TCRdb passed the 5' RACE reads through MiXCR, listing each CDR3 protein once. The data hold about 970,000 distinct CDR3 sequences, with just over 50% observed a single time. The sequenced sample was blood. The receptors were sampled from a woman aged 55-75 years in good health. Each CDR3 is given with its conserved first and last residue. The D gene is left open where the match is weak. Not every row has a clone size; where given, it reads once, few, many or a size class.

D: TRBD2
length: 19
V: TRBV6-2/TRBV6-3
size: NA
J: TRBJ2-1
DNA: TGTGCCAGCAGTTACTCAACTAGCGGGAGTCTTAGCTCCTACAATGAGCAGTTCTTC
CDR3: CASSYSTSGSLSSYNEQFF

D: TRBD2
length: 21
V: TRBV4-2
size: once
J: TRBJ2-2
DNA: TGTGCCAGCAGCCAAGGGGCCGGGACTAAAGGGAAAGTCTCGAACACCGGGGAGCTGTTTTTT
CDR3: CASSQGAGTKGKVSNTGELFF

D: TRBD2
length: 13
V: TRBV20-1
size: NA
J: TRBJ2-7
DNA: TGCAGCGCCGGCGGCGGGAGGGACTACGAGCAGTACTTC
CDR3: CSAGGGRDYEQYF

D: NA
length: 13
V: TRBV18
size: NA
J: TRBJ2-5
DNA: TGTGCCAGCTCCCTCGACCCCTTCAAGACCCAGTACTTC
CDR3: CASSLDPFKTQYF

D: NA
length: 15
V: TRBV24-1
size: few
J: TRBJ2-5
DNA: TGTGCCACCAGTGATCCGGGACGAGGCCGTTTGACCCAGTACTTC
CDR3: CATSDPGRGRLTQYF

D: TRBD2
length: 16
V: TRBV18
size: once
J: TRBJ2-5
DNA: TGTGCCAGCTCACCAGTCGCGGGGGTAAACCAAGAGACCCAGTACTTC
CDR3: CASSPVAGVNQETQYF

D: TRBD2
length: 15
V: TRBV5-1
size: NA
J: TRBJ2-3
DNA: TGCGCCAGCAGCTTATTTGCGGGAGGGTTGGATACGCAGTATTTT
CDR3: CASSLFAGGLDTQYF

D: TRBD1
length: 13
V: TRBV29-1
size: few
J: TRBJ2-5
DNA: TGCAGCGTTGAATGGGACAGGGAAGAGACCCAGTACTTC
CDR3: CSVEWDREETQYF

D: NA
length: 12
V: TRBV20-1
size: NA
J: TRBJ2-1
DNA: TGCAGTGCTAGTGAGGGTACCTATGAGCAGTTCTTC
CDR3: CSASEGTYEQFF

D: TRBD2
length: 15
V: TRBV4-2
size: few
J: TRBJ2-5
DNA: TGTGCCAGCAGCCAAGGAGCGGGAGCTCAGGAGACCCAGTACTTC
CDR3: CASSQGAGAQETQYF

D: NA
length: 15
V: TRBV29-1
size: few
J: TRBJ2-3
DNA: TGCAGCGTTGAAGCAGGAGGGATCAGCACAGATACGCAGTATTTT
CDR3: CSVEAGGISTDTQYF

D: NA
length: 13
V: TRBV3-1
size: few
J: TRBJ2-2
DNA: TGTGCCAGCAGCCCCCTCCGGACCGGGGAGCTGTTTTTT
CDR3: CASSPLRTGELFF

D: NA
length: 16
V: TRBV29-1
size: NA
J: TRBJ2-1
DNA: TGCAGCGTTGAAGAGGGAAATAGCCGTACCTACAATGAGCAGTTCTTC
CDR3: CSVEEGNSRTYNEQFF

D: NA
length: 14
V: TRBV12-3/TRBV12-4
size: few
J: TRBJ2-7
DNA: TGTGCCAGCACCCTGACAGGCTTATGGGACGAGCAGTACTTC
CDR3: CASTLTGLWDEQYF

D: NA
length: 13
V: TRBV5-5
size: few
J: TRBJ2-5
DNA: TGTGCCAGCAGGCCGACTGGGGAAGAGACCCAGTACTTC
CDR3: CASRPTGEETQYF

D: NA
length: 15
V: TRBV7-2
size: NA
J: TRBJ2-3
DNA: TGTGCCAGCAGCCCCCAGGGCGGGTTCACAGATACGCAGTATTTT
CDR3: CASSPQGGFTDTQYF

D: NA
length: 15
V: TRBV6-1
size: NA
J: TRBJ2-5
DNA: TGTGCCAGCAGATATAACCCGACAGTACAAGAGACCCAGTACTTC
CDR3: CASRYNPTVQETQYF

D: NA
length: 13
V: TRBV18
size: NA
J: TRBJ2-7
DNA: TGTGCCAGCTCATTGAAGTTTTCCAGTGAGCAGTACTTC
CDR3: CASSLKFSSEQYF

D: TRBD1
length: 14
V: TRBV18
size: NA
J: TRBJ1-5
DNA: TGTGCCAGCTCATCCGGACAGGGGGGTCAGCCCCAGCATTTT
CDR3: CASSSGQGGQPQHF

D: NA
length: 11
V: TRBV6-2/TRBV6-3
size: NA
J: TRBJ2-1
DNA: TGTGCCAGCAGCATCGGACTGGGGCAGTTCTTC
CDR3: CASSIGLGQFF

D: NA
length: 14
V: TRBV4-1
size: few
J: TRBJ1-1
DNA: TGCGCCAGCAGCCATCCAGCGAAAGGGACTGAAGCTTTCTTT
CDR3: CASSHPAKGTEAFF

D: NA
length: 14
V: TRBV7-9
size: NA
J: TRBJ2-1
DNA: TGTGCCAGCAGCTTAGCGGGAGGTGCCGATGAGCAGTTCTTC
CDR3: CASSLAGGADEQFF

D: TRBD2
length: 13
V: TRBV4-1
size: few
J: TRBJ2-3
DNA: TGCGCCAGCAGCCAAGATGGGCGGGAGCGGCAGTATTTT
CDR3: CASSQDGRERQYF

D: TRBD2
length: 16
V: TRBV4-1
size: once
J: TRBJ2-7
DNA: TGCGCCAGCAGCCAAGGGCATCGACTAGCGGGAGACGAGCAGTACTTC
CDR3: CASSQGHRLAGDEQYF

D: NA
length: 17
V: TRBV27
size: NA
J: TRBJ2-1
DNA: TGTGCCAGCAGTCCCCAGAAGGGGGGGAGCTCCTACAATGAGCAGTTCTTC
CDR3: CASSPQKGGSSYNEQFF

D: TRBD1
length: 14
V: TRBV7-2
size: NA
J: TRBJ1-6
DNA: TGTGCCAGCAGCTTCCGGACAGGGAATTCACCCCTCCACTTT
CDR3: CASSFRTGNSPLHF

D: NA
length: 13
V: TRBV7-9
size: NA
J: TRBJ1-2
DNA: TGTGCCAGCAGCCTCGCTGGGGGCCCGGGCTACACCTTC
CDR3: CASSLAGGPGYTF

D: NA
length: 15
V: TRBV12-3/TRBV12-4
size: NA
J: TRBJ1-3
DNA: TGTGCCAGCAGTTTGGGAGGGGGTAGTGGAAACACCATATATTTT
CDR3: CASSLGGGSGNTIYF

D: NA
length: 17
V: TRBV6-6
size: NA
J: TRBJ1-6
DNA: TGTGCCAGCAGTTACTCTTTTGGCACGGAGGGCAATTCACCCCTCCACTTT
CDR3: CASSYSFGTEGNSPLHF

D: NA
length: 16
V: TRBV7-6
size: NA
J: TRBJ1-5
DNA: TGTGCCAGCAGCTTACTTGGAGGGGTGAGCAATCAGCCCCAGCATTTT
CDR3: CASSLLGGVSNQPQHF

D: NA
length: 15
V: TRBV7-9
size: NA
J: TRBJ2-7
DNA: TGTGCCAGCAGCTTAGGTCAGAGGGGACTGGGCGAGCAGTACTTC
CDR3: CASSLGQRGLGEQYF

D: NA
length: 13
V: TRBV2
size: NA
J: TRBJ2-1
DNA: TGTGCCAGCAGCCAGAGGGCTTCCAGTGAGCAGTTCTTC
CDR3: CASSQRASSEQFF

D: NA
length: 13
V: TRBV28
size: NA
J: TRBJ2-3
DNA: TGTGCCAGCGGGCTACCCCTCTCAGATACGCAGTATTTT
CDR3: CASGLPLSDTQYF

D: TRBD1
length: 17
V: TRBV4-2
size: NA
J: TRBJ2-2
DNA: TGTGCCAGCAGCCCCTGGACAGGGGGCGTAGGAACCGGGGAGCTGTTTTTT
CDR3: CASSPWTGGVGTGELFF

D: TRBD2
length: 14
V: TRBV2
size: NA
J: TRBJ2-1
DNA: TGTGCCAGCTGTGTGGGACTAGCGTCCAATGAGCAGTTCTTC
CDR3: CASCVGLASNEQFF

D: TRBD2
length: 15
V: TRBV6-1
size: few
J: TRBJ2-3
DNA: TGTGCCAGCAGTGGGAGCGGGAGTAGAGCAGATACGCAGTATTTT
CDR3: CASSGSGSRADTQYF

D: NA
length: 11
V: TRBV28
size: NA
J: TRBJ2-3
DNA: TGTGCCAGCACTTTCACAGATACGCAGTATTTT
CDR3: CASTFTDTQYF

D: NA
length: 13
V: TRBV29-1
size: many
J: TRBJ2-7
DNA: TGCAGCGTTGAAGGGCGGCCAGGCTACGAGCAGTACTTC
CDR3: CSVEGRPGYEQYF